A single sample is the source of the 11 T cell receptor beta chains below, sequenced in a study of blood T cell repertoires in COVID-19 (dated by TCRdb to between 2020 and 2021). Preparation of the library involved the immunoSEQ multiplex PCR assay. TCRdb's version of the immuneACCESS table is confined to in-frame rearrangements and falls short of the full clone set. An unresolved V gene accounts for under half of the shortfall where checked; the remainder is of unknown origin. This sample comprises some 380,000 clones, approximately 88% of them detected only once. The ten biggest clones cover around 2% of the sample. The material sequenced was PBMCs or T cells enriched from blood (not recorded which). The receptors come from a woman in her thirties or forties with acute COVID-19.

The rearrangement links TRBV18 to TRBJ1-3, with a weak D call TRBD1 (6 bases). Germline values: CDR1 KGHSH, CDR2 LQKENI. V was pared by 4 bases and J by 8 bases, with 27 bases between. The CDR3 is 18 amino acids. CDR3 protein: CASSLHRALQNPEDTIYF. DNA for the CDR3: TGTGCCAGCTCACTTCACAGGGCCCTCCAGAATCCCGAGGACACCATATATTTT.

This clone was detected once. This chain links TRBV28 with TRBJ1-3; D remains ambiguous. This CDR3 spans 14 amino acids. CDR1 and CDR2 (germline): MDHEN, SYDVKM. Deletions cut 2 bases from V and 4 bases from J, with 9 bases between. The CDR3 reads CASSLNRGGNTIYF. The CDR3 bases are TGTGCCAGCAGTTTAAATCGCGGGGGAAACACCATATATTTT.

The chain combines TRBV6-1 with TRBJ1-2; 7 positions match TRBD1. This CDR3 region has 14 residues. Trimming took 0 bases from V and 8 from J; bases not matched to a gene: 6. Germline CDR1 is MNHNS and CDR2 is SASEGT. The CDR3 coding sequence is TGTGCCAGCAGTGAAGCTGCAAGGGGGCACGGCTACACCTTC. Translating it yields CASSEAARGHGYTF.

The gene calls are TRBV27 and TRBJ1-1, with TRBD1 matching 8 bases. The germline gives CDR1 MNHEY, CDR2 SMNVEV (reference sequence). V was clipped by 5 bases and J by 1 base; unmatched bases: 9. The length of the CDR3 is 16 residues. DNA for the CDR3: TGTGCCAGCAGTCGTCCTCCAGGGGGCGGGAACACTGAAGCTTTCTTT. The encoded protein is CASSRPPGGGNTEAFF.

V usage is TRBV18 and J usage is TRBJ1-1, with D possibly TRBD1 on 6 matching bases. Germline-derived CDR1 and CDR2 are KGHSH and LQKENI. Trimming pared 6 bases from V and 1 base from J, leaving 9 bases between. The CDR3 consists of 13 residues. The CDR3 region is CASSSTGNTEAFF. The CDR3 nucleotides are TGTGCCAGCTCGTCGACAGGGAACACTGAAGCTTTCTTT.

The chain is built from TRBV19 and TRBJ2-7, with 7 bases that match TRBD1. The V gene end was trimmed by 4 bases and the J gene end by 3 bases; junction bases not matched to a gene: 9. Germline loops: CDR1 LNHDA, CDR2 SQIVND (reference sequence). The CDR3 extends over 15 amino acids. The CDR3 region is CASSNRQGGVYEQYF. The DNA of the CDR3 is TGTGCCAGTAGTAACCGACAGGGTGGAGTCTACGAGCAGTACTTC.

The chain joins TRBV19 to TRBJ2-1; D may be TRBD2 (5 bases). This CDR3 is 13 amino acids long. Germline CDR1 and CDR2: LNHDA and SQIVND (reference sequence). V dropped 7 bases and J dropped 6 bases, with 13 bases sitting between them. DNA for the CDR3: TGTGCCAGTAATAGAAAACTAGGCAATGAGCAGTTCTTC. Protein: CASNRKLGNEQFF.

The chain employs TRBV27 and TRBJ1-4; D possibly corresponds to TRBD1 (6 bases). CDR3 length equals 15 residues. The V end lost 4 bases, the J end lost 5 bases, and 14 bases lay between the germline ends. The germline V gene encodes CDR1 MNHEY and CDR2 SMNVEV (reference sequence). The CDR3 bases are TGTGCCAGCAGTTCGAGACAGGAACCCAATGAAAAACTGTTTTTT. The encoded protein is CASSSRQEPNEKLFF.

This chain joins TRBV25-1 and TRBJ2-5, with 10 bases identical to TRBD2. Germline V CDR1 and CDR2: MGHDK, SYGVNS. The trim removed 7 bases at V and 4 bases at J, leaving 9 bases unmatched. This CDR3 is built from 15 residues. The CDR3 region has the DNA TGTGCCAGCATGCTAGCGGGGGCCGAGGGAGAGACCCAGTACTTC. This codes for CASMLAGAEGETQYF.

The chain employs TRBV7-9 and TRBJ2-4; D gene unclear. V was shortened by 2 bases and J by 7 bases, with 9 bases between the two germline ends. Germline CDR1 is SEHNR and CDR2 is FQNEAQ (reference sequence). The CDR3 spans 13 residues. The CDR3 protein is CASSLRYLNIQYF. The CDR3 DNA reads TGTGCCAGCAGCTTACGGTATTTGAACATTCAGTACTTC.

About this clone: Other DNA sequences from this sample encode an identical CDR3 as well. This sequence joins TRBV5-1 and TRBJ1-5; D is possibly TRBD1 (6 bases). With 4 bases removed from V and 1 base from J, the gap between germline ends came to 12 bases. CDR1 is SGHRS and CDR2 is YFSETQ in the germline V gene. This CDR3 spans 15 amino acids. The CDR3 is CASSLDSMSNQPQHF. DNA of the CDR3: TGCGCCAGCAGCCTGGACAGTATGAGCAATCAGCCCCAGCATTTT.